This TCR beta chain derives from a study of identical twins. The V end lost 4 bases, the J end lost 5 bases, and 12 bases lay between the germline ends. The CDR3 totals 12 residues. CDR1 is SQVTM and CDR2 is ANQGSEA in the germline V gene. A single record per CDR3 protein comes from TCRdb applying MiXCR to the 5' RACE reads. This table has some 690,000 distinct CDR3 sequences, around 21% appearing once. Every one of the donors was a healthy Caucasian. This clonotype was detected only a few times. The data were also submitted as part of a second study, on T cells expressing NK-cell markers. As that study records: All TCR beta repertoires analysed originated from sorted CD3+CD56+NKG2C+, CD3+CD56+NKG2C- and CD3+CD56-NKG2C+ T cells. Among a handful of donors, these clonotypes also ranked first in the CD3+CD56-NKG2C+ fraction. The HCMV specificity of the expanded NKG2C+ T cell clones stayed unresolved.

The clonotype originates from a woman aged 18-29 years in good health. V is TRBV29-1 and J is TRBJ2-7; tentatively, D is TRBD2 (6 bases). The material sequenced was PBMCs. The chain's CDR3 is CSVGAGRDEQYF. DNA of the CDR3: TGCAGCGTTGGAGCGGGTAGAGACGAGCAGTACTTC.